The sequence of this T cell receptor (beta chain) was determined in a study of T-cell reconstitution after alpha-beta-depleted transplantation in children. General study findings and limits: Some patients showed high day-60 TCRbeta diversity, which derived from surviving recipient T cells and thymic progenitors. By about two months after transplant, alpha-beta T cells reportedly arose from several hundred graft clones that had expanded. Most T-cell counts and diversity one year after the transplant came from T cells that were newly produced.

CDR1 SEHNR and CDR2 FQNEAQ come from the germline V gene (reference sequence). With 5 bases removed from V and 0 bases from J, the gap between germline ends came to 11 bases. This CDR3 is 15 amino acids long. For TCRbeta, the library was prepared with unique molecular identifiers. TCRdb re-analysed the PCR reads in MiXCR, keeping a single row per CDR3 protein. The sample carries some 310,000 distinct CDR3 sequences, approximately 23% recorded once. Of note for this clonotype: Its specificity is not known.

The sequences come from PBMCs, mostly from graft donor cells, collected 180 days after TCRalphabeta/CD19-depleted stem cell transplant. The sequence was collected from a male patient between 10 and 17 years old who had a stem cell transplant for acute lymphoblastic leukemia, so the T cells may come from the graft donor. V usage is TRBV7-9 and J usage is TRBJ2-4, with D perhaps assigned TRBD1 or TRBD2 (5 bases each). CDR3 protein: CASSRVGGAKNIQYF. The CDR3 region has the DNA TGTGCCAGCAGCCGGGTTGGGGGAGCCAAAAACATTCAGTACTTC.